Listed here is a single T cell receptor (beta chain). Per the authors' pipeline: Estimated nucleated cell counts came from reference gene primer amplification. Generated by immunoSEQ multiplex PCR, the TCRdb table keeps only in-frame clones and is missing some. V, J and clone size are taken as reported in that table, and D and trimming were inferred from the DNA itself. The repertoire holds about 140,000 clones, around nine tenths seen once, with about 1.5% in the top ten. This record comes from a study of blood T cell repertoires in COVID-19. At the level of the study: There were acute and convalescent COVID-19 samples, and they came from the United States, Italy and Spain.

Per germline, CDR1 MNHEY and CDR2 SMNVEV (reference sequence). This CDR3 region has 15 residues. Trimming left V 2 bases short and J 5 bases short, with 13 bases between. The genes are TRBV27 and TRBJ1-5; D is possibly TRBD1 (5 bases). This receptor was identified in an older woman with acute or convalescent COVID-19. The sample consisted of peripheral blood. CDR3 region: CASSLHRGVDQPQHF. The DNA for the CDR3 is TGTGCCAGCAGTTTACATCGGGGGGTTGATCAGCCCCAGCATTTT.